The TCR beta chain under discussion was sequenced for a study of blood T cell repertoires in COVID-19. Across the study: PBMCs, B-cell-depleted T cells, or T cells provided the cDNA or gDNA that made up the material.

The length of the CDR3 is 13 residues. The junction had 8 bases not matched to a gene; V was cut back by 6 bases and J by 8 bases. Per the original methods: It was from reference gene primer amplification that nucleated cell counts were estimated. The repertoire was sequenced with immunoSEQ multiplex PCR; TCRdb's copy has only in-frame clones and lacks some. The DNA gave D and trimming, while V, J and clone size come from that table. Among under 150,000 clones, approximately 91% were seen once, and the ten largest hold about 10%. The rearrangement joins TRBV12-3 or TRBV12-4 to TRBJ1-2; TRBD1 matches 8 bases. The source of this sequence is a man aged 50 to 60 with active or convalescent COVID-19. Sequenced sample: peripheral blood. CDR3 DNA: TGTGCCAGCAGCCGGGGACAGGTGAGCGGCTACACCTTC. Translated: CASSRGQVSGYTF.